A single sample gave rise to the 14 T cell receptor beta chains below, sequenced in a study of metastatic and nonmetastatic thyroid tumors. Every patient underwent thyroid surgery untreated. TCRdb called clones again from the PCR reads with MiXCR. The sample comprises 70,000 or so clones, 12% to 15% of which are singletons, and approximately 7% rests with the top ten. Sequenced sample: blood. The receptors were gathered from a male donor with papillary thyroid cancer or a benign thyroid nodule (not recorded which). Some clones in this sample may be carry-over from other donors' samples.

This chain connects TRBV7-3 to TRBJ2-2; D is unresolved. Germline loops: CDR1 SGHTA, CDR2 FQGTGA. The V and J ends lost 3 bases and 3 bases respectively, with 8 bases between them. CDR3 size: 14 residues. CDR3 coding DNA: TGTGCCAGCAGCTTGGGTAGAGACACCGGGGAGCTGTTTTTT. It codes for CASSLGRDTGELFF.

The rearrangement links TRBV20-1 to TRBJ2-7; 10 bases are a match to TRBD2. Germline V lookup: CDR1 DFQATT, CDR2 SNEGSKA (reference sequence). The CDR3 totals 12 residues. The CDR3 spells CSPTSGNYEQYF. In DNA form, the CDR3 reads TGCAGCCCAACTAGCGGGAACTACGAGCAGTACTTC.

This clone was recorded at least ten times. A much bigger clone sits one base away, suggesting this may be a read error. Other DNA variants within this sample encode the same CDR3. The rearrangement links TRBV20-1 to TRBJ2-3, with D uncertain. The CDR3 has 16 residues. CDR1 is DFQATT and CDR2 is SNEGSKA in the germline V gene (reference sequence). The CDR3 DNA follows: TGCAGTGCTTTGGCAGTGAATCGGGCGATCACAGATACGCAGTACTTT. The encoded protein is CSALAVNRAITDTQYF.

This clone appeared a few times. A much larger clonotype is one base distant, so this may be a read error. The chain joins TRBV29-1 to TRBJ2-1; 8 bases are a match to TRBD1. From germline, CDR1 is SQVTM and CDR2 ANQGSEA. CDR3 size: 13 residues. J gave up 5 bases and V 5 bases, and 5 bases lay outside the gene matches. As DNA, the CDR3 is TGCAGCGTTTCGGGACAGGAAGACAATGAGCAGTTCTTC. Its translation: CSVSGQEDNEQFF.

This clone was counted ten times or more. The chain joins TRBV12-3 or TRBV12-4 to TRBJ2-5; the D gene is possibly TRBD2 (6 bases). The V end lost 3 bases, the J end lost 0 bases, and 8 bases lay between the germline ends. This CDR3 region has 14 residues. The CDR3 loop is CASSFRGNQETQYF. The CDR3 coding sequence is TGTGCCAGCAGTTTTCGGGGGAACCAAGAGACCCAGTACTTC.

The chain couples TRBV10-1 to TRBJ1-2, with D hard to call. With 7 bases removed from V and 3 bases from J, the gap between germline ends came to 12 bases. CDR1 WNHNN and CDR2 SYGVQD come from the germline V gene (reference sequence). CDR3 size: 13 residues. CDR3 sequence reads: CASIDGRYYGYTF. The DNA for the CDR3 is TGCGCCAGCATTGATGGCCGATACTATGGCTACACCTTC.

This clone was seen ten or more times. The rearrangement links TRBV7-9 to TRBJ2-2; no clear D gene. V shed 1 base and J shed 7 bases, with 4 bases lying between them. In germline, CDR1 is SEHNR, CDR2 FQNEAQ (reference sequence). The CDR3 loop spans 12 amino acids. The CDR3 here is CASSLVVGELFF. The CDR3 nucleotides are TGTGCCAGCAGCTTAGTTGTCGGGGAGCTGTTTTTT.

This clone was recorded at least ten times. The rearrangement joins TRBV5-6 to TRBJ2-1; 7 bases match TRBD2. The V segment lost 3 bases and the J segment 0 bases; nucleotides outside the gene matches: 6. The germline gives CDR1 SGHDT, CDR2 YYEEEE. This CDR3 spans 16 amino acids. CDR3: CASSWASGPSYNEQFF. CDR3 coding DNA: TGTGCCAGCAGCTGGGCTAGCGGCCCCTCCTACAATGAGCAGTTCTTC. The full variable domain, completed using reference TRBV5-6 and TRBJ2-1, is DAGVTQSPTHLIKTRGQQVTLRCSPKSGHDTVSWYQQALGQGPQFIFQYYEEEERQRGNFPDRFSGHQFPNYSSELNVNALLLGDSALYLCASSWASGPSYNEQFFGPGTRLTVL.

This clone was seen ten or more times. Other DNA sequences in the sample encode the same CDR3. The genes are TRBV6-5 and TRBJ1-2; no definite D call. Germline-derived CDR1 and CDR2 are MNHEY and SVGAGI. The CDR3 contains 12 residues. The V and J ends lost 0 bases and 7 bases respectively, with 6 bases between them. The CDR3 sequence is CASSYSGGGYTF. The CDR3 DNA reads TGTGCCAGCAGTTACTCGGGCGGTGGCTACACCTTC.

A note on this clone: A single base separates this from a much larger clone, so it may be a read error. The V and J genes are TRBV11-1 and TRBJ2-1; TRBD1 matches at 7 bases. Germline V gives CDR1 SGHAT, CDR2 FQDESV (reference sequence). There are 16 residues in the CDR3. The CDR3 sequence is CACSLALGQTYNEQFF. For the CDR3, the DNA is TGTGCCTGCAGCTTAGCGCTGGGACAGACCTACAATGAGCAGTTCTTC. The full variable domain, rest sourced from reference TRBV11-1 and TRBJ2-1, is EAEVAQSPRYKITEKSQAVAFWCDPISGHATLYWYRQILGQGPELLVQFQDESVVDDSQLPKDRFSAERLKGVDSTLKIQPAELGDSAMYLCACSLALGQTYNEQFFGPGTRLTVL.

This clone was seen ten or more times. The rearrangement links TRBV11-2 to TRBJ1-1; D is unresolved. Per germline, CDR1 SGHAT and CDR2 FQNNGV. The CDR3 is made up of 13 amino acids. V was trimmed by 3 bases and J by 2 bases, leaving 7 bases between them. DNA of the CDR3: TGTGCCAGCAGCTTTCGGCTTAACACTGAAGCTTTCTTT. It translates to CASSFRLNTEAFF.

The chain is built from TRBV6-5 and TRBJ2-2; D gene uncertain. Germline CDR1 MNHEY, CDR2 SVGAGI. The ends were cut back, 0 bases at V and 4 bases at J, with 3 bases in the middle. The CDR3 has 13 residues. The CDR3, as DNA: TGTGCCAGCAGTTACTCCCCCACCGGGGAGCTGTTTTTT. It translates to CASSYSPTGELFF.

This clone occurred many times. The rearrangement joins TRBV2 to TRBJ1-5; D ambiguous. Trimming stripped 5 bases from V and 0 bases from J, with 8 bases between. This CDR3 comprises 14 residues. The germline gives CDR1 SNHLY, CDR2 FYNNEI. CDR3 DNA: TGTGCCAGCAGTACAAGCTATAGCAATCAGCCCCAGCATTTT. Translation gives CASSTSYSNQPQHF.

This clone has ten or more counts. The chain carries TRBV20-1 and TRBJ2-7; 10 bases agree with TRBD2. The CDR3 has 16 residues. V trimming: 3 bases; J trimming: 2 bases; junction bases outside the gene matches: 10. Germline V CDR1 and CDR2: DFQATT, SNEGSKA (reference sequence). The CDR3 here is CSARTRTSGLPYEQYF. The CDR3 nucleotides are TGCAGTGCTAGGACCCGGACTAGCGGCCTCCCCTACGAGCAGTACTTC.